This entry features one TCR beta chain sequence. Its antigen is still unknown. Every immunoSEQ plate was one replicate of a subset's evenly spread DNA. Generated by immunoSEQ multiplex PCR, the TCRdb table keeps only in-frame clones and is missing some. The table includes 2 million to 2.5 million clones, 90% to 96% detected once. The data originate from a study of shared clonotypes between healthy human individuals. V lost 7 bases, J lost 4 bases, and 8 bases stayed unmatched. This CDR3 region has 15 residues. The V gene's germline CDR1 is MNHNS and CDR2 SASEGT. Study-wide results and caveats: Generally, naive subsets (rather than memory subsets) showed larger estimated richness. Generation probabilities were higher for clonotypes shared across all four sorted-subset donors than for unshared ones.

The receptor comes from a man aged 18 to 35 in good health. This sequence joins TRBV6-1 and TRBJ2-2, with TRBD1 identical over 8 bases. Material for sequencing was naive CD4+ T cells sorted from blood. Indicated subset: CD45RA+ positively selected. The CDR3 DNA sequence: TGTGCCAGCACCTCGGACAGGGAGGTCACCGGGGAGCTGTTTTTT. It yields the protein CASTSDREVTGELFF.